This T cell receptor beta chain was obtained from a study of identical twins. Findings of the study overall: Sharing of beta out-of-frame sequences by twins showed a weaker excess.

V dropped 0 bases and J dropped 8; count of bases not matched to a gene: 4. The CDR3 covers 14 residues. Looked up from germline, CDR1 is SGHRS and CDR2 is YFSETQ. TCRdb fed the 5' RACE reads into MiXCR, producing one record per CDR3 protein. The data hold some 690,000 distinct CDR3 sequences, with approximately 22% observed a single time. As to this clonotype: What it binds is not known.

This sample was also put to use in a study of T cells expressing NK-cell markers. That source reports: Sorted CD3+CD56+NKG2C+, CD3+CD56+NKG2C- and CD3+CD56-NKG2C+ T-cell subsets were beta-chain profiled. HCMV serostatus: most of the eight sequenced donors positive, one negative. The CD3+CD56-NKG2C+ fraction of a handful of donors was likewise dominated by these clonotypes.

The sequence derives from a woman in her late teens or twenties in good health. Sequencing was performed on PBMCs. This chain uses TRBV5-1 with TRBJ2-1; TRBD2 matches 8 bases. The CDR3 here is CASSLATSEDEQFF. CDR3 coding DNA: TGCGCCAGCAGCTTGGCGACTAGCGAGGATGAGCAGTTCTTC.